This is a list of T cell receptor beta chains from one sample in a study of T cells in Graves' hyperthyroidism and ophthalmopathy. Via MiXCR, TCRdb re-called the multiplex PCR reads, giving one row per CDR3 protein. The sample shows 300,000 or so distinct CDR3 sequences, approximately 17% of them seen only once. What was sequenced was blood. These receptors were obtained from a woman aged 60-75 years with Graves' ophthalmopathy. Both conserved end residues are part of each CDR3. Fields, in order: clone size, J gene, D gene, V gene, CDR3 protein, CDR3 DNA. A D gene is named only where the DNA matches it firmly. Expanded clones get a size class; other rows say once, few or many, or leave the size out.

NA,TRBJ1-1,NA,TRBV19,CASSPGFTEAFF,TGTGCCAGCTCGCCGGGTTTCACTGAAGCTTTCTTT
few,TRBJ2-3,TRBD1,TRBV4-3,CASSQDPGGADTQYF,TGCGCCAGCAGCCAAGATCCAGGGGGCGCAGATACGCAGTATTTT
NA,TRBJ1-1,NA,TRBV5-1,CASSLEAGFQAFF,TGCGCCAGCAGCTTGGAAGCAGGGTTTCAAGCTTTCTTT
few,TRBJ1-1,NA,TRBV4-3,CASSQEIGTEAFF,TGCGCCAGCAGCCAAGAAATAGGCACTGAAGCTTTCTTT
many,TRBJ2-2,NA,TRBV13,CASGEWTGELFF,TGTGCCAGCGGGGAATGGACCGGGGAGCTGTTTTTT
few,TRBJ2-1,TRBD2,TRBV7-6,CASSPPGLAGKVEQFF,TGTGCCAGCAGCCCACCGGGACTAGCGGGAAAGGTTGAGCAGTTCTTC
many,TRBJ2-1,TRBD2,TRBV2,CASTSGSRYNEQFF,TGTGCCAGCACAAGCGGGAGTCGATACAATGAGCAGTTCTTC
NA,TRBJ2-2,TRBD2,TRBV24-1,CATSGGANTGELFF,TGTGCCACCAGCGGGGGGGCGAACACCGGGGAGCTGTTTTTT
few,TRBJ2-7,NA,TRBV24-1,CATSESTRTYEQYF,TGTGCCACCAGTGAATCGACTAGGACCTACGAGCAGTACTTC
many,TRBJ2-2,NA,TRBV7-2,CASSLWAGNTGELFF,TGTGCCAGCAGCTTATGGGCAGGGAACACCGGGGAGCTGTTTTTT
NA,TRBJ1-5,NA,TRBV27,CASSLGYSNQPQHF,TGTGCCAGCAGTTTGGGCTATAGCAATCAGCCCCAGCATTTT
NA,TRBJ1-3,NA,TRBV12-3/TRBV12-4,CAEVPSGNTIYF,TGTGCTGAGGTCCCCTCTGGAAACACCATATATTTT
many,TRBJ2-5,TRBD2,TRBV7-8,CASSPRTSEETQYF,TGTGCCAGCAGCCCTCGGACTAGCGAGGAGACCCAGTACTTC
many,TRBJ2-1,NA,TRBV12-3/TRBV12-4,CASRFSGSNNEQFF,TGTGCCAGCAGGTTCTCGGGCTCCAACAATGAGCAGTTCTTC
many,TRBJ1-5,NA,TRBV7-9,CASSLDGMGNQPQHF,TGTGCCAGCAGCTTAGATGGTATGGGAAATCAGCCCCAGCATTTT
NA,TRBJ1-6,TRBD1,TRBV27,CASQWLDRDNSPLHF,TGTGCCAGCCAATGGCTCGACAGGGATAATTCACCCCTCCACTTT
many,TRBJ2-7,NA,TRBV28,CASSSPSYEQYF,TGTGCCAGCAGTTCGCCTTCCTACGAGCAGTACTTC
many,TRBJ2-5,NA,TRBV7-8,CASSRKGETQYF,TGTGCCAGCAGCCGAAAGGGCGAGACCCAGTACTTC
NA,TRBJ2-5,NA,TRBV5-1,CASSFGQSETQYF,TGCGCCAGCAGCTTCGGCCAGTCAGAGACCCAGTACTTC
NA,TRBJ2-2,NA,TRBV5-1,CASSLLGGQNTGELFF,TGCGCCAGCAGCTTGCTCGGGGGGCAGAACACCGGGGAGCTGTTTTTT
many,TRBJ2-3,TRBD2,TRBV28,CAIESSGRTDTQYF,TGTGCCATCGAGTCTAGCGGGAGGACAGATACGCAGTATTTT
many,TRBJ2-3,NA,TRBV12-3/TRBV12-4,CASSLTGRTQYF,TGTGCCAGCAGTTTAACAGGGAGGACGCAGTATTTT
many,TRBJ1-4,NA,TRBV20-1,CSARDRTSEKLFF,TGCAGTGCTAGAGATCGGACTTCTGAAAAACTGTTTTTT
many,TRBJ2-7,TRBD2,TRBV4-2,CASSQTNGGGYEQYF,TGTGCCAGCAGCCAAACGAACGGGGGGGGTTACGAGCAGTACTTC
NA,TRBJ2-7,TRBD1,TRBV27,CASSPTGARYEQYF,TGTGCCAGCAGTCCGACAGGGGCCCGTTACGAGCAGTACTTC
many,TRBJ1-2,TRBD1,TRBV5-1,CASRPGQGSGGYTF,TGCGCCAGCAGACCGGGACAGGGCTCTGGTGGCTACACCTTC
NA,TRBJ1-5,NA,TRBV6-2/TRBV6-3,CASSDGGGNHQPQHF,TGTGCCAGCAGTGACGGTGGGGGGAATCATCAGCCCCAGCATTTT
many,TRBJ2-5,TRBD2,TRBV2,CASNERGSGRRETQYF,TGTGCCAGCAATGAACGCGGTAGCGGGAGGAGGGAGACCCAGTACTTC
many,TRBJ1-5,TRBD1,TRBV2,CASGQGARSNQPQHF,TGTGCCAGCGGACAGGGGGCGCGGAGCAATCAGCCCCAGCATTTT
many,TRBJ1-2,TRBD1,TRBV6-1,CASSENRGQDGYTF,TGTGCCAGCAGTGAAAACAGGGGGCAGGATGGCTACACCTTC
NA,TRBJ2-5,TRBD1,TRBV4-2,CASSFTGGGETQYF,TGTGCCAGCAGCTTTACAGGGGGCGGAGAGACCCAGTACTTC
many,TRBJ1-6,NA,TRBV14,CASSQVSSYNSPLHF,TGTGCCAGCAGCCAAGTGAGCTCCTATAATTCACCCCTCCACTTT
many,TRBJ1-2,TRBD1,TRBV10-3,CAISTATGVSLYGYTF,TGTGCCATCAGTACCGCCACAGGGGTCTCCCTCTATGGCTACACCTTC
many,TRBJ1-2,TRBD1,TRBV28,CASRPIDREGYGYTF,TGTGCCAGCAGACCTATCGACAGGGAGGGCTATGGCTACACCTTC
many,TRBJ2-7,NA,TRBV9,CASSVGPESSYEQYF,TGTGCCAGCAGCGTAGGTCCCGAAAGCTCCTACGAGCAGTACTTC
NA,TRBJ2-1,NA,TRBV12-3/TRBV12-4,CASRQGSGGGPLTREFF,TGTGCCAGCAGGCAAGGGAGTGGGGGGGGCCCTTTAACGCGAGAGTTCTTC
many,TRBJ2-1,TRBD2,TRBV27,CASGRGGSYNEQFF,TGTGCCAGCGGTCGCGGGGGTTCCTACAATGAGCAGTTCTTC
many,TRBJ1-2,NA,TRBV7-2,CASSQDEFGYTF,TGTGCCAGCAGCCAGGACGAGTTTGGCTACACCTTC
many,TRBJ1-1,NA,TRBV5-1,CASSLIGQTNTEAFF,TGCGCCAGCAGCTTGATCGGACAGACGAACACTGAAGCTTTCTTT
NA,TRBJ1-3,NA,TRBV10-2,CATRGGGNTIYF,TGCGCCACCAGGGGTGGCGGAAACACCATATATTTT
few,TRBJ1-6,NA,TRBV5-1,CASREDMTLHF,TGCGCCAGCAGGGAGGATATGACTCTCCACTTT
NA,TRBJ2-3,NA,TRBV5-1,CASSLRDNTDTQYF,TGCGCCAGCAGCTTGCGAGACAACACAGATACGCAGTATTTT
many,TRBJ1-2,TRBD1,TRBV4-2,CASSQPTGVNGYTF,TGTGCCAGCAGCCAACCTACAGGGGTGAATGGCTACACCTTC